The source of this T cell receptor beta chain is a study of regulatory T cells in long-lasting Graves disease. The time point was: newly diagnosed GD, antithyroid drugs for less than 3 months. Construction of the TCR library relied on RNA isolated from PBMCs. iRepertoire HTBI primers and Arm-PCR of CDR3 regions built TCR beta libraries. TCRdb passed the multiplex PCR reads through MiXCR, listing each CDR3 protein once. The table shows some 330,000 distinct CDR3 sequences, with 10% to 15% occurring only once. V lost 4 bases and J lost 4, with 17 bases in between. The CDR3 has 16 amino acids. Germline CDR1 and CDR2: DFQATT and SNEGSKA (reference sequence). The table lists this clonotype with many counts. The sample was also linked to a second study, of T cells in Graves' hyperthyroidism and ophthalmopathy.

The sequence came from a woman under 30 with Graves disease. The source material was peripheral blood mononuclear cells (PBMCs), sampled at new diagnosis, from a patient treated with antithyroid drugs. The chain carries TRBV20-1 and TRBJ1-6, with D hard to call. The DNA of the CDR3 is TGCAGTGCTAACGGGGTCCAAAAACAGTATAATTCACCCCTCCACTTT. The encoded protein is CSANGVQKQYNSPLHF.